This T cell receptor (beta chain) was found in a study of T cells expressing NK-cell markers. UMIs were included in TCR beta cDNA generated by 5'RACE template switching. Using the 5' RACE reads, TCRdb records one entry per CDR3 protein without DNA. This table holds some 410,000 distinct CDR3 sequences. In germline, CDR1 is SGDLS, CDR2 YYNGEE. The CDR3 is made up of 14 amino acids. This rearrangement joins TRBV9 to TRBJ2-7; the D call of TRBD1 rests on TCRdb alone, since no DNA is present to check it. The specimen was blood T cells: a sorted CD56 or NKG2C T cell subset, CD4+ or CD8+ T cells, or bulk PBMC T cells (not recorded which). This receptor was obtained from a woman aged 18-70 years in good health. The chain's CDR3 is CASSVTPQGYEQYF.